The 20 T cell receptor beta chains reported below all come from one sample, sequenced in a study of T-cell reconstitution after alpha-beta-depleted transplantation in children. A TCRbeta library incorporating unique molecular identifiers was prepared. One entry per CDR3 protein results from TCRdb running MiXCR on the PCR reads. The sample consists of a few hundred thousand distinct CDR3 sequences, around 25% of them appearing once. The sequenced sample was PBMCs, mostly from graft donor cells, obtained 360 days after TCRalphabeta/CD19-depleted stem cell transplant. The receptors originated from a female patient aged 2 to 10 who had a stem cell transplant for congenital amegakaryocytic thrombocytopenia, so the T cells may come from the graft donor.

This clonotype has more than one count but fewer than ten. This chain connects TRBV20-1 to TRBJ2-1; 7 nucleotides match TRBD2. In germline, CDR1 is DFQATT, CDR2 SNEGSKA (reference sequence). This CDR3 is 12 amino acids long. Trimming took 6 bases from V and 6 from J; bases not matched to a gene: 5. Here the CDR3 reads CSAAGRGNEQFF. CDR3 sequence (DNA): TGCAGTGCAGCGGGACGGGGCAATGAGCAGTTCTTC.

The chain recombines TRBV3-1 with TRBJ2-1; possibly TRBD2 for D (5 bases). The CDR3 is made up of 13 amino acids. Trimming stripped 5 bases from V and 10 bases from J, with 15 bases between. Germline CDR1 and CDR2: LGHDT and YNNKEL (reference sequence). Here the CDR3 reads CASSVNSGIEQFF. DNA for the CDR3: TGTGCCAGCAGCGTTAACTCCGGGATAGAGCAGTTCTTC.

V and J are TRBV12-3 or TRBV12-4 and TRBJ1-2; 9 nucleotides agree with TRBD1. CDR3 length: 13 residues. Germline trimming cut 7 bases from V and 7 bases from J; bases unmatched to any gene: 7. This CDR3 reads CASTTTGGGGYTF. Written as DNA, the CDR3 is TGTGCCAGCACCACGACAGGGGGTGGTGGCTACACCTTC.

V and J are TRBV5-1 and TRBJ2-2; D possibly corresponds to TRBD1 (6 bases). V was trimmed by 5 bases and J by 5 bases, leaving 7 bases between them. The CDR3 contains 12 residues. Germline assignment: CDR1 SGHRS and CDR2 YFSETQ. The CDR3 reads CASSTGTGELFF. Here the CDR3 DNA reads TGCGCCAGCAGTACAGGGACCGGGGAGCTGTTTTTT.

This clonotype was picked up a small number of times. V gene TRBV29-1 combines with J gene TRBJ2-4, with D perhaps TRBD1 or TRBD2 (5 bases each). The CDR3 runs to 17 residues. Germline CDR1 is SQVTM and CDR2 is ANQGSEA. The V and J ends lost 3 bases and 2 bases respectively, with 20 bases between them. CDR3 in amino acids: CSVEGYIGAGTKNIQYF. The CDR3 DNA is TGCAGCGTTGAGGGGTACATCGGGGCAGGGACCAAAAACATTCAGTACTTC.

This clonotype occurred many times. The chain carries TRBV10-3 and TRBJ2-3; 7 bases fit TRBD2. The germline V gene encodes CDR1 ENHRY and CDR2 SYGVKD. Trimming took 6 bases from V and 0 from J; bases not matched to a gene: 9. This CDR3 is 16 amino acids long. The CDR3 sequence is CAISQKLAASTDTQYF. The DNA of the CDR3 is TGTGCCATCAGCCAGAAGCTAGCGGCTAGCACAGATACGCAGTATTTT.

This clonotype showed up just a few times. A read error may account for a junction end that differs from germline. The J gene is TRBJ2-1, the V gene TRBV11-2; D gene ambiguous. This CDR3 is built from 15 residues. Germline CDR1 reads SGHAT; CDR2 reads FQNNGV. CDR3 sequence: CASSLDGSDYNEQFF. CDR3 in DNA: TGTGCCAGCAGCCTAGATGGGTCCGACTACAATGAGCAGTTCTTC.

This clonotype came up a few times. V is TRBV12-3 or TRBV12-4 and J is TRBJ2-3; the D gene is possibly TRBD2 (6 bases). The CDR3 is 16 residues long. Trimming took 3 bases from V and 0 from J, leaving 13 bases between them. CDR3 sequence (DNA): TGTGCCAGCAGTTTTGGAGGAGGGACTAGCACAGATACGCAGTATTTT. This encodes CASSFGGGTSTDTQYF.

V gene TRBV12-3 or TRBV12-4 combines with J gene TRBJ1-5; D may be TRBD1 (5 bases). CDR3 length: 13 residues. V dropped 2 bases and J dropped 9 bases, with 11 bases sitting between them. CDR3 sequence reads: CASSLSWGVPQHF. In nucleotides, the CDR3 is TGTGCCAGCAGTTTAAGCTGGGGGGTGCCCCAGCATTTT.

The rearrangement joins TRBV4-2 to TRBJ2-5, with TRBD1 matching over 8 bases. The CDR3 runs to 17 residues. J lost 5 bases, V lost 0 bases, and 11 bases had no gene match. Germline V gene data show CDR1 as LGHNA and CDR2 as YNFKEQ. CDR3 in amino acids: CASSQENRGFGRETQYF. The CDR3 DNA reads TGTGCCAGCAGCCAAGAGAACAGGGGGTTTGGTAGGGAGACCCAGTACTTC.

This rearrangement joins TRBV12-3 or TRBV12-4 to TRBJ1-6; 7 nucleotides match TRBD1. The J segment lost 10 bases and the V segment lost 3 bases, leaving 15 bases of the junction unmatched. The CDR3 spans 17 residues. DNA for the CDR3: TGTGCCAGCAGTTTCTTGAAAGGGGGCGCGGCTCACTCACCCCTCCACTTT. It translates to CASSFLKGGAAHSPLHF.

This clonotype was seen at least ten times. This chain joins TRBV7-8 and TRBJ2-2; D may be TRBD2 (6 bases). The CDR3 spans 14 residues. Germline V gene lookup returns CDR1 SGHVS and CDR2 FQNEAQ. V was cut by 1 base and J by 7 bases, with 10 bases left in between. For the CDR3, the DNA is TGTGCCAGCAGCTTAGGGCGCGGGGTCGGGGAGCTGTTTTTT. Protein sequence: CASSLGRGVGELFF.

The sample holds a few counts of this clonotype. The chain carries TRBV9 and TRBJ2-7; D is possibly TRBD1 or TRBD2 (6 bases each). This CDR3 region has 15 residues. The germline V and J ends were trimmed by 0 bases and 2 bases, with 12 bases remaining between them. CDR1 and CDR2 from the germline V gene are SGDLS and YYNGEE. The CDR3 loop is CASSVAPGATYEQYF. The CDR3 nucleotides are TGTGCCAGCAGCGTAGCACCGGGGGCCACCTACGAGCAGTACTTC. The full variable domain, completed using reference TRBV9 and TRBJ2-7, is DSGVTQTPKHLITATGQRVTLRCSPRSGDLSVYWYQQSLDQGLQFLIQYYNGEERAKGNILERFSAQQFPDLHSELNLSSLELGDSALYFCASSVAPGATYEQYFGPGTRLTVT.

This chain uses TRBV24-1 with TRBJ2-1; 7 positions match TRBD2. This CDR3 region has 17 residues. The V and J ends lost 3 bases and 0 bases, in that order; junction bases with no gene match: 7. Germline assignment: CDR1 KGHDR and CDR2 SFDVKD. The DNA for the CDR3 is TGTGCCACCAGTGATCGGGGGGACCCGAGCTCCTACAATGAGCAGTTCTTC. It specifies CATSDRGDPSSYNEQFF.

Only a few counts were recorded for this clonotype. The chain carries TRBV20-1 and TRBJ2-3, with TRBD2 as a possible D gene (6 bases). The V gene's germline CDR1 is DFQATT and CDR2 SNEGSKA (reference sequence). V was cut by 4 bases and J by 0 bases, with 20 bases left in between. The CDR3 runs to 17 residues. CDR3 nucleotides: TGCAGTGCTATTGGGACTTGGACCGAGAGAAGCACAGATACGCAGTATTTT. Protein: CSAIGTWTERSTDTQYF.

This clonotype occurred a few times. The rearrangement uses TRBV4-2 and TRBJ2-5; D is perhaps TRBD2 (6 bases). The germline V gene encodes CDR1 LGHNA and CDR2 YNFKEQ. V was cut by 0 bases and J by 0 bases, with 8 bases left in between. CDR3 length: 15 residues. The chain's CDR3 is CASSQDRDYQETQYF. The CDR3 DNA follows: TGTGCCAGCAGCCAAGATCGGGACTACCAAGAGACCCAGTACTTC.

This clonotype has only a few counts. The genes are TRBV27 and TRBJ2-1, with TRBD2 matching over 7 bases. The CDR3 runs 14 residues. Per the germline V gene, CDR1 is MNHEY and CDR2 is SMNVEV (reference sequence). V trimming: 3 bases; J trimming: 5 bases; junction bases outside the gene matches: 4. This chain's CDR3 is CASSFWEGNNEQFF. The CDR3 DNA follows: TGTGCCAGCAGTTTTTGGGAGGGGAACAATGAGCAGTTCTTC.

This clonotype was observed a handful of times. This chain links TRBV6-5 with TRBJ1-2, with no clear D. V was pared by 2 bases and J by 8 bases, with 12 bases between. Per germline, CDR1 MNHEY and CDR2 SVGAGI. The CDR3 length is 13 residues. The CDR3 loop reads CASSYRESWGYTF. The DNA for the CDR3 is TGTGCCAGCAGTTACAGAGAGAGCTGGGGCTACACCTTC.

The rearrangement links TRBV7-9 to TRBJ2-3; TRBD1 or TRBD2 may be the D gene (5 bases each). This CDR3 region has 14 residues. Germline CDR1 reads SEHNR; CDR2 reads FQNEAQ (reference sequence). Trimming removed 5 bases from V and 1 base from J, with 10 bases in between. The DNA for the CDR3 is TGTGCCAGCAGCCCCTGGGACGGCACAGATACGCAGTATTTT. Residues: CASSPWDGTDTQYF.

CDR3: CATSSYTGAQETQYF. The DNA of the CDR3 is TGTGCCACCAGCAGCTATACAGGGGCCCAAGAGACCCAGTACTTC. The chain recombines TRBV15 with TRBJ2-5; 7 bases align to TRBD1. The CDR3 runs 15 residues. V was clipped by 3 bases and J by 1 base; unmatched bases: 5. Per the germline V gene, CDR1 is LNHNV and CDR2 is YYDKDF (reference sequence).